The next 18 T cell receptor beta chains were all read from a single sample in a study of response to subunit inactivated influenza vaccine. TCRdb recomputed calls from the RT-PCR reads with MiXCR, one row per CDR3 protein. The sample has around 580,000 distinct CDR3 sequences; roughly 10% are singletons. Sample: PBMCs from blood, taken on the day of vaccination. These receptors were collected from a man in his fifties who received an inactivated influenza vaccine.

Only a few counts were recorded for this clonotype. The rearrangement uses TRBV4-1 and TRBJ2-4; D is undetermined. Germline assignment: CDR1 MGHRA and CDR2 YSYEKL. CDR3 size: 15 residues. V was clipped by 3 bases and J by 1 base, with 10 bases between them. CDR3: CASSQGTGAKNIQYF. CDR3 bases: TGCGCCAGCAGCCAGGGAACCGGGGCCAAAAACATTCAGTACTTC.

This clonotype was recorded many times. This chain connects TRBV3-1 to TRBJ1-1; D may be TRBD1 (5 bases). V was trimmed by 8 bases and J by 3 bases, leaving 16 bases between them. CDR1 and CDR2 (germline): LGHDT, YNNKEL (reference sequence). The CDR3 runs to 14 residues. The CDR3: CASARGGRDTEAFF. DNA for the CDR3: TGTGCCAGCGCACGGGGCGGGCGGGACACTGAAGCTTTCTTT.

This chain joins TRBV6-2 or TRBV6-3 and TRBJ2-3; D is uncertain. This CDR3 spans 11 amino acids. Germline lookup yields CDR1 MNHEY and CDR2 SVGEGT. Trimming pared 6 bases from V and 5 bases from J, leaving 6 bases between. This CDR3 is CASSNKDTQYF. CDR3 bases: TGTGCCAGCAGCAACAAAGATACGCAGTATTTT.

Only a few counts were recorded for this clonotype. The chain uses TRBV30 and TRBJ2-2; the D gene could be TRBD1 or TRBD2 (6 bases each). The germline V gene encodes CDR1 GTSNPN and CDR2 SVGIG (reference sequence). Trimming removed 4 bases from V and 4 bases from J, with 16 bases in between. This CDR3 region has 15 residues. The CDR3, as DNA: TGTGCCTGGACCCGGGGGCCAGGGCGCACCGGGGAGCTGTTTTTT. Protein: CAWTRGPGRTGELFF.

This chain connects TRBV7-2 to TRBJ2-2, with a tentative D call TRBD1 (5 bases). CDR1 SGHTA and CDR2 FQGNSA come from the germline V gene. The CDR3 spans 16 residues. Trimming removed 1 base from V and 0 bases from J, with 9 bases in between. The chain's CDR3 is CASSLGGAANTGELFF. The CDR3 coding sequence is TGTGCCAGCAGCTTAGGTGGGGCTGCGAACACCGGGGAGCTGTTTTTT.

In nucleotides, the CDR3 is TGTGCCAGCAGCTTAACTAGGGGCAATGAGCAGTTCTTC. It specifies CASSLTRGNEQFF. The chain has TRBV13 and TRBJ2-1; D might be TRBD1 or TRBD2, each matching 5 bases. The germline V gene has CDR1 PRHDT and CDR2 FYEKMQ (reference sequence). Trimming removed 2 bases at V and 6 bases at J, with 8 bases between. The CDR3 has 13 amino acids.

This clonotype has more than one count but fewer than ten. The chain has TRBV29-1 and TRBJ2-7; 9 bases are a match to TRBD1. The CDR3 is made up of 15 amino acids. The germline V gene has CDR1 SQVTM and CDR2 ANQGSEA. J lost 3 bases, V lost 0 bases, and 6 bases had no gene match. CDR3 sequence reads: CSVEEPGQGYYEQYF. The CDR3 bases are TGCAGCGTTGAAGAACCGGGACAGGGTTACTACGAGCAGTACTTC.

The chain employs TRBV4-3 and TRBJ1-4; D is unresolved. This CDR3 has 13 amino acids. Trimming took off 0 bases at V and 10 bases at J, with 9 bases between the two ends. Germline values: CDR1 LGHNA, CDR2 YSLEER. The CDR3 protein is CASSQEIGRKLFF. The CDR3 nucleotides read TGCGCCAGCAGCCAAGAAATTGGTAGAAAACTGTTTTTT.

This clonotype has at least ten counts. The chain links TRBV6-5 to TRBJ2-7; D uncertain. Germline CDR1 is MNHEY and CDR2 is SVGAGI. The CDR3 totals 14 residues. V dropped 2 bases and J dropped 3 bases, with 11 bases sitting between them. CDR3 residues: CASSYGGPYYEQYF. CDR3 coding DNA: TGTGCCAGCAGTTACGGCGGCCCCTACTACGAGCAGTACTTC.

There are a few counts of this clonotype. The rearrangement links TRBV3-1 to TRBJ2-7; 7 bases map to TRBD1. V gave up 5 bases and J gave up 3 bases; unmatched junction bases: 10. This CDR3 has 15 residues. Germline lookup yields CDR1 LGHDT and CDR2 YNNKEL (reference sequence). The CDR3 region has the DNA TGTGCCAGCAGCTTCCGGGACAGTAGGAACTACGAGCAGTACTTC. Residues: CASSFRDSRNYEQYF.

CDR3 DNA: TGCAGTGCTAGGGCCCCCGGGAGTTGGCCCGGCAATGAGCAGTTCTTC. Protein sequence: CSARAPGSWPGNEQFF. The chain is built from TRBV20-1 and TRBJ2-1; D may be TRBD2 (6 bases). Trimming took off 3 bases at V and 6 bases at J, with 21 bases between the two ends. The CDR3 is 16 residues long. Germline V CDR1 and CDR2: DFQATT, SNEGSKA (reference sequence).

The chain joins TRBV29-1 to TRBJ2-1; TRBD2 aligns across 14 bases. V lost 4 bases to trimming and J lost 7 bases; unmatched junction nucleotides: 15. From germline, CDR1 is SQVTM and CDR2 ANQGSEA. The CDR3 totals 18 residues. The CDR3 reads CSVGGEGTSGRGGNEQFF. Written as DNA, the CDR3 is TGCAGCGTTGGAGGGGAGGGGACTAGCGGGAGAGGCGGTAATGAGCAGTTCTTC.

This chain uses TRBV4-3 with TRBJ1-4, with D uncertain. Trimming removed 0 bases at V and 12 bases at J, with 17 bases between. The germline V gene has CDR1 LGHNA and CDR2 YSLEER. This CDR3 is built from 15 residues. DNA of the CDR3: TGCGCCAGCAGCCAAGATTCCGGACGGTACGAAGAACTGTTTTTT. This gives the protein CASSQDSGRYEELFF.

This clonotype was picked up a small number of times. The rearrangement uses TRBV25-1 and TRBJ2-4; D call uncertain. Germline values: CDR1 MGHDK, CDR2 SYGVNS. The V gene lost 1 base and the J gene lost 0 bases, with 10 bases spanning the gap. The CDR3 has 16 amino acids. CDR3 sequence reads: CASSEFYAVAKNIQYF. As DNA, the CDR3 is TGTGCCAGCAGTGAATTTTACGCGGTAGCCAAAAACATTCAGTACTTC.

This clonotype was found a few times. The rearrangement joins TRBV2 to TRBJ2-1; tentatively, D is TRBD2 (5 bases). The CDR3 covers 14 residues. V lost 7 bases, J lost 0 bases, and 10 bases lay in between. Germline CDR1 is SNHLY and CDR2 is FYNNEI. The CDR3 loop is CASMVGSSYNEQFF. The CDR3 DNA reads TGTGCCAGCATGGTGGGGAGCTCCTACAATGAGCAGTTCTTC.

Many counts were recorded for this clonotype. The CDR3 reads CASSFGLAGYEQYF. The CDR3 nucleotides read TGTGCCAGCAGCTTCGGACTAGCGGGTTACGAGCAGTACTTC. The chain uses TRBV12-3 or TRBV12-4 and TRBJ2-7; 11 nucleotides align to TRBD2. V gave up 6 bases and J gave up 4 bases; unmatched junction bases: 5. This CDR3 is 14 amino acids long.

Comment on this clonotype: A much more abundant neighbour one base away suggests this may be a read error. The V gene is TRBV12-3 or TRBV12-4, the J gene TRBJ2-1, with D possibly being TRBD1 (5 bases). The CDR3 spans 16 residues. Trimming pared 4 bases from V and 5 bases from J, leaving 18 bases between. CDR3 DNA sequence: TGTGCCAGCAGTTCGGCCCCAGGGAACCCCCACAATGAGCAGTTCTTC. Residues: CASSSAPGNPHNEQFF.

The CDR3 DNA reads TGTGCCAGCAGCCAGACTAGGGGGGATACGCAGTATTTT. It codes for CASSQTRGDTQYF. V gene TRBV4-2 combines with J gene TRBJ2-3, with D perhaps TRBD1 or TRBD2 (6 bases each). CDR3 length: 13 amino acids. CDR1 and CDR2 from the germline V gene are LGHNA and YNFKEQ. V gave up 3 bases and J gave up 6 bases, with 10 bases separating them.